These 32 T cell receptor beta chains came from one sample sequenced in a study of blood T cell repertoires in COVID-19. Only in-frame clones appear in the TCRdb table, and some are missing; sequencing was by immunoSEQ multiplex PCR. The table includes 200,000 to 250,000 clones, roughly 85% detected once. Sequenced sample: peripheral blood. The receptor set was obtained from a woman between 65 and 79 years old with COVID-19, enrolled during active disease.

A few counts support this clone. The chain combines TRBV5-8 with TRBJ1-2; TRBD1 agrees at 12 bases. Germline loops: CDR1 SGHTS, CDR2 YDEGEE. Unmatched junction bases numbered 5, after V lost 4 bases and J lost 4 bases. The CDR3 is 15 amino acids. The CDR3, as DNA: TGTGCCAGCAGCCAAAGGGACAGGGGGCTCTATGGCTACACCTTC. Protein product: CASSQRDRGLYGYTF. The full variable domain, rest sourced from reference TRBV5-8 and TRBJ1-2, is EAGVTQSPTHLIKTRGQQATLRCSPISGHTSVYWYQQALGLGLQFLLWYDEGEERNRGNFPPRFSGRQFPNYSSELNVNALELEDSALYLCASSQRDRGLYGYTFGSGTRLTVV.

This clone has only a few counts. The chain recombines TRBV2 with TRBJ2-5; TRBD1 matches at 9 bases. The CDR3 consists of 14 residues. Per germline, CDR1 SNHLY and CDR2 FYNNEI. V lost 3 bases to trimming and J lost 4 bases; unmatched junction nucleotides: 3. The CDR3 here is CASSEGQGRETQYF. DNA for the CDR3: TGTGCCAGCAGTGAGGGACAGGGAAGAGAGACCCAGTACTTC. The full variable domain, completed using reference TRBV2 and TRBJ2-5, is EPEVTQTPSHQVTQMGQEVILRCVPISNHLYFYWYRQILGQKVEFLVSFYNNEISEKSEIFDDQFSVERPDGSNFTLKIRSTKLEDSAMYFCASSEGQGRETQYFGPGTRLLVL.

V and J are TRBV7-2 and TRBJ2-3; a possible D gene is TRBD2 (5 bases). Trimming cost V 3 bases and J 0 bases, with 13 bases left between them. Germline CDR1 is SGHTA and CDR2 is FQGNSA. The CDR3 is made up of 16 amino acids. The DNA of the CDR3 is TGTGCCAGCAGCTTGAGCGGAACTCTTAGCACAGATACGCAGTATTTT. It specifies CASSLSGTLSTDTQYF.

This rearrangement joins TRBV12-3 or TRBV12-4 to TRBJ1-2; D may be TRBD1 (6 bases). Trimming stripped 5 bases from V and 2 bases from J, with 9 bases between. The CDR3 is made up of 13 amino acids. CDR3 region: CASSKQGNYGYTF. CDR3 DNA: TGTGCCAGCAGTAAACAGGGAAACTATGGCTACACCTTC.

The chain uses TRBV7-2 and TRBJ1-2, with unresolved D. The V and J ends lost 3 bases and 6 bases respectively, with 8 bases between them. The germline CDR1 and CDR2 sequences are SGHTA and FQGNSA. The CDR3 is 12 amino acids. CDR3 in DNA: TGTGCCAGCAGCTTCGGTGTTGATGGCTACACCTTC. It yields the protein CASSFGVDGYTF.

The chain carries TRBV10-3 and TRBJ2-5, with 15 bases fitting TRBD2. CDR1 and CDR2 from the germline V gene are ENHRY and SYGVKD. This CDR3 has 19 residues. V shed 0 bases and J 5 bases; nucleotides not matched to a gene: 10. CDR3 bases: TGTGCCATCAGTGAGTCGGCCCCACGGGGACTAGCGGGAGGCGAGACCCAGTACTTC. Its translation: CAISESAPRGLAGGETQYF.

The chain has TRBV3-1 (or the pseudogene TRBV3-2) and TRBJ2-1; TRBD1 matches at 11 bases. Germline trimming cut 6 bases from V and 9 bases from J; bases unmatched to any gene: 10. CDR1 and CDR2 from the germline V gene are LGHDT and YNNKEL (reference sequence). The CDR3 is 15 residues long. CDR3 amino acids: CASRPRDRGKTEQFF. The CDR3 DNA sequence: TGTGCCAGCAGGCCCCGGGACAGGGGGAAAACTGAGCAGTTCTTC.

The chain joins TRBV9 to TRBJ2-2; TRBD2 is a possible D gene (5 bases). This CDR3 is 14 amino acids long. V shed 4 bases and J shed 6 bases, with 13 bases lying between them. The germline V gene has CDR1 SGDLS and CDR2 YYNGEE. In DNA form, the CDR3 reads TGTGCCAGCAGCCCCACGGGAAACCCCGGGGAGCTGTTTTTT. Residues: CASSPTGNPGELFF. The full variable domain, with the rest looked up from reference TRBV9 and TRBJ2-2, is DSGVTQTPKHLITATGQRVTLRCSPRSGDLSVYWYQQSLDQGLQFLIQYYNGEERAKGNILERFSAQQFPDLHSELNLSSLELGDSALYFCASSPTGNPGELFFGEGSRLTVL.

The rearrangement links TRBV11-2 to TRBJ1-4, with TRBD1 as a possible D gene (5 bases). The V end lost 5 bases, the J end lost 0 bases, and 16 bases lay between the germline ends. The length of the CDR3 is 17 residues. The V gene's germline CDR1 is SGHAT and CDR2 FQNNGV. CDR3 sequence (DNA): TGTGCCAGCAGCCCCAGACAGAAATTTGCAACTAATGAAAAACTGTTTTTT. This sequence encodes CASSPRQKFATNEKLFF.

This clone was observed a handful of times. This rearrangement joins TRBV5-1 to TRBJ2-1; D is possibly TRBD2 (6 bases). Germline V gene sequence: CDR1 SGHRS, CDR2 YFSETQ. V lost 0 bases, J lost 2 bases, and 9 bases lay in between. This CDR3 has 15 residues. The CDR3 sequence: CASSLAGAAYNEQFF. The CDR3 nucleotides are TGCGCCAGCAGCTTGGCGGGAGCCGCCTACAATGAGCAGTTCTTC. Using reference TRBV5-1 and TRBJ2-1 for the parts outside the CDR3, the full variable domain is KAGVTQTPRYLIKTRGQQVTLSCSPISGHRSVSWYQQTPGQGLQFLFEYFSETQRNKGNFPGRFSGRQFSNSRSEMNVSTLELGDSALYLCASSLAGAAYNEQFFGPGTRLTVL.

The chain recombines TRBV19 with TRBJ1-2, with D hard to call. Germline V gene data show CDR1 as LNHDA and CDR2 as SQIVND (reference sequence). The CDR3 runs to 16 residues. Deletions cut 2 bases from V and 4 bases from J, with 17 bases between. CDR3 region: CASSIQSVTSGYGYTF. Written as DNA, the CDR3 is TGTGCCAGTAGTATACAGAGTGTCACAAGCGGCTATGGCTACACCTTC.

The V gene is TRBV9, the J gene TRBJ1-1; 7 nucleotides match TRBD1. CDR3 length equals 14 residues. V shed 5 bases, J shed 1 base, and the junction held 5 bases outside the gene matches. Germline CDR1 SGDLS, CDR2 YYNGEE. CDR3 in DNA: TGTGCCAGCAGTCTTACAGGGGCGAACACTGAAGCTTTCTTT. Its translation is CASSLTGANTEAFF.

This rearrangement joins TRBV4-2 to TRBJ2-7; D perhaps matches TRBD2 (6 bases). Per germline, CDR1 LGHNA and CDR2 YNFKEQ. Trimming cost V 4 bases and J 4 bases, with 17 bases left between them. CDR3 size: 15 residues. The CDR3 spells CASSPDWREAYEQYF. The CDR3 nucleotides are TGTGCCAGCAGCCCAGATTGGAGGGAGGCATACGAGCAGTACTTC.

The genes are TRBV19 and TRBJ2-7; TRBD2 matches at 12 bases. CDR3 length: 16 amino acids. V dropped 4 bases and J dropped 2; count of bases not matched to a gene: 6. Germline V lookup: CDR1 LNHDA, CDR2 SQIVND (reference sequence). CDR3 nucleotide sequence: TGTGCCAGTAGTAGAGGGACTAGCGGGCGCCCCTACGAGCAGTACTTC. Translation gives CASSRGTSGRPYEQYF.

The gene calls are TRBV5-8 and TRBJ1-2; TRBD1 is a possible D gene (5 bases). The CDR3 is 15 amino acids. Germline CDR1 reads SGHTS; CDR2 reads YDEGEE. The V end lost 1 base, the J end lost 10 bases, and 20 bases lay between the germline ends. The DNA of the CDR3 is TGTGCCAGCAGCTTGCACGCCCTAGGGACTGGGGACTACACCTTC. This gives the protein CASSLHALGTGDYTF.

This sequence joins TRBV10-3 and TRBJ2-3; 7 bases match TRBD2. The V gene's germline CDR1 is ENHRY and CDR2 SYGVKD. The V gene end was trimmed by 0 bases and the J gene end by 2 bases; junction bases not matched to a gene: 11. The CDR3 has 18 amino acids. CDR3 nucleotides: TGTGCCATCAGTGAGTCGACTCAGGATGGGACTAACACAGATACGCAGTATTTT. Translation gives CAISESTQDGTNTDTQYF.

This sequence joins TRBV9 and TRBJ2-1; 12 bases align to TRBD2. The V gene end was trimmed by 0 bases and the J gene end by 5 bases; junction bases not matched to a gene: 9. Looked up from germline, CDR1 is SGDLS and CDR2 is YYNGEE. The CDR3 is made up of 18 amino acids. The CDR3 coding sequence is TGTGCCAGCAGCGTAGCTGAGGCTAGCGGGGGGGCGGACAATGAGCAGTTCTTC. Translation gives CASSVAEASGGADNEQFF.

The count of this clone is one. This chain connects TRBV19 to TRBJ1-5; no definite D call. V lost 5 bases and J 3 bases, leaving 8 bases between the germline ends. The germline V gene encodes CDR1 LNHDA and CDR2 SQIVND (reference sequence). This CDR3 is built from 13 residues. CDR3 amino acids: CASSEQINQPQHF. The CDR3 nucleotides read TGTGCCAGTAGTGAACAGATCAATCAGCCCCAGCATTTT.

The chain joins TRBV2 to TRBJ2-5, with TRBD1 identical over 10 bases. CDR3 size: 13 residues. After removal of 8 bases from V and 4 bases from J, the junction contained 4 bases not matched to a gene. CDR1 is SNHLY, CDR2 FYNNEI, per germline. The CDR3 reads CASPGQGSETQYF. In DNA, the CDR3 is TGTGCCAGCCCGGGACAGGGGTCAGAGACCCAGTACTTC. The variable domain in full, completed from reference TRBV2 and TRBJ2-5, reads EPEVTQTPSHQVTQMGQEVILRCVPISNHLYFYWYRQILGQKVEFLVSFYNNEISEKSEIFDDQFSVERPDGSNFTLKIRSTKLEDSAMYFCASPGQGSETQYFGPGTRLLVL.

The chain links TRBV19 to TRBJ2-6; tentatively, D is TRBD2 (6 bases). Trimming removed 8 bases at V and 0 bases at J, with 14 bases between. CDR1 and CDR2 from the germline V gene are LNHDA and SQIVND (reference sequence). CDR3 length equals 16 residues. CDR3 in DNA: TGTGCCAGTTTTCCGGGACTGAGCTCTGGGGCCAACGTCCTGACTTTC. Translating it yields CASFPGLSSGANVLTF.

In its sample, this clone was seen once. V gene TRBV28 combines with J gene TRBJ2-3; D is perhaps TRBD2 (6 bases). In germline, CDR1 is MDHEN, CDR2 SYDVKM. The CDR3 is 17 residues long. Between the trimmed V and J ends, which lost 8 bases and 3 bases, there was a span of 24 bases. CDR3 region: CASSGLLGYRGTDTQYF. CDR3 DNA: TGTGCCAGCTCGGGACTCCTTGGATACCGGGGGACAGATACGCAGTATTTT.

This chain joins TRBV12-5 and TRBJ1-4; D is perhaps TRBD1 (5 bases). The V gene lost 2 bases and the J gene lost 7 bases, with 11 bases spanning the gap. Germline-derived CDR1 and CDR2 are LGHNT and FRNRAP. The CDR3 consists of 14 residues. The CDR3 coding sequence is TGTGCTAGTGGTTTGCTCACGCAGGGTGAAAAACTGTTTTTT. Its protein is CASGLLTQGEKLFF.

This clone has a handful of counts. The chain is built from TRBV6-5 and TRBJ1-5, with D perhaps TRBD1 (5 bases). V was shortened by 2 bases and J by 9 bases, with 8 bases between the two germline ends. The CDR3 runs to 12 residues. Germline V gene sequence: CDR1 MNHEY, CDR2 SVGAGI. CDR3 protein: CASSYAGGPQHF. The CDR3 DNA reads as TGTGCCAGCAGTTACGCGGGGGGGCCCCAGCATTTT.

The chain joins TRBV19 to TRBJ2-5; D remains unclear. Germline lookup yields CDR1 LNHDA and CDR2 SQIVND (reference sequence). The length of the CDR3 is 15 residues. Trimming cost V 3 bases and J 2 bases, with 13 bases left between them. The CDR3 bases are TGTGCCAGTAGTATCAGTGCCGCCTTACAAGAGACCCAGTACTTC. Translated, it gives CASSISAALQETQYF.

This chain connects TRBV18 to TRBJ2-4; D is perhaps TRBD1 (6 bases). The V gene lost 2 bases and the J gene lost 6 bases, with 11 bases spanning the gap. CDR3 length: 14 residues. Germline CDR1 KGHSH, CDR2 LQKENI. CDR3 sequence: CASSPGGSGNIQYF. As DNA, the CDR3 is TGTGCCAGCTCACCAGGGGGCTCGGGAAACATTCAGTACTTC.

As DNA, the CDR3 is TGTGCCAGCAGCTTAACGGGACAGGGGAACACTGAAGCTTTCTTT. Translating it yields CASSLTGQGNTEAFF. The chain recombines TRBV7-3 with TRBJ1-1; 9 bases line up with TRBD1. Germline lookup yields CDR1 SGHTA and CDR2 FQGTGA. The CDR3 is 15 amino acids. With V trimmed by 0 bases and J by 1 base, 0 bases remained unmatched.

V gene TRBV5-3 combines with J gene TRBJ1-3, with D hard to call. TRBV5-3 counts as an open reading frame of uncertain function. The CDR3 runs 21 residues. Trimming removed 4 bases at V and 4 bases at J, with 33 bases between. The CDR3 nucleotides are TGTGCCAGAAGCGTGAAGGAGCCGGGATCCCTCTTATCGACGACCGGAAACACCATATATTTT. It translates to CARSVKEPGSLLSTTGNTIYF.

This rearrangement joins TRBV10-3 to TRBJ2-1; the match to TRBD2 covers 7 bases. CDR1 is ENHRY, CDR2 SYGVKD, per germline. Trimming cost V 0 bases and J 3 bases; bases outside gene matches: 5. CDR3 length equals 16 residues. CDR3 DNA sequence: TGTGCCATCAGTGAGTCGGCTAGCGGACTCTACAATGAGCAGTTCTTC. This encodes CAISESASGLYNEQFF.

V gene TRBV18 combines with J gene TRBJ1-6; 7 positions agree with TRBD1. Germline loops: CDR1 KGHSH, CDR2 LQKENI. After removal of 3 bases from V and 4 bases from J, the junction contained 6 bases not matched to a gene. The CDR3 sequence is 16 residues long. This CDR3 is CASSPSPGQYNSPLHF. The CDR3 DNA sequence: TGTGCCAGCTCACCCAGCCCGGGACAGTATAATTCACCCCTCCACTTT.

The chain uses TRBV9 and TRBJ1-1; 9 bases map to TRBD1. This CDR3 region has 14 residues. Germline V gene lookup returns CDR1 SGDLS and CDR2 YYNGEE. The ends lost 3 bases at V and 3 bases at J; junction bases unmatched: 3. The CDR3, as DNA: TGTGCCAGCAGCGCCTGGACAGGGGACACTGAAGCTTTCTTT. It translates to CASSAWTGDTEAFF.

This sequence joins TRBV7-2 and TRBJ1-2; TRBD1 is a possible D gene (6 bases). This CDR3 comprises 16 residues. Germline V gives CDR1 SGHTA, CDR2 FQGNSA. V shed 1 base and J shed 4 bases, with 16 bases lying between them. The CDR3 spells CASSLVGGHSPYGYTF. In nucleotides, the CDR3 is TGTGCCAGCAGCTTAGTAGGGGGACACTCTCCCTATGGCTACACCTTC.

The rearrangement uses TRBV7-2 and TRBJ1-5; D is perhaps TRBD1 (5 bases). CDR1 is SGHTA and CDR2 is FQGNSA in the germline V gene. Between the trimmed V and J ends, which lost 1 base and 6 bases, there was a span of 13 bases. The CDR3 consists of 15 residues. The CDR3 DNA is TGTGCCAGCAGCTTAGGTCCGGGGGAAGGTCAGCCCCAGCATTTT. Translated, it gives CASSLGPGEGQPQHF.